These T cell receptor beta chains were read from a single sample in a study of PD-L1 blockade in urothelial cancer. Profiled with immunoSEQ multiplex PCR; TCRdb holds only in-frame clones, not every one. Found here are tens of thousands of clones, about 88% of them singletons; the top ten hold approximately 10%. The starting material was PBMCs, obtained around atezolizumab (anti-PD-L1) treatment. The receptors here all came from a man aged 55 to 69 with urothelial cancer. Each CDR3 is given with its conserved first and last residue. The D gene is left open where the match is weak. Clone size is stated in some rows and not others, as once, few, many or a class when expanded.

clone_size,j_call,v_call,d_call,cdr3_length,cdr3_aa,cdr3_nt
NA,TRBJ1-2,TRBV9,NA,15,CASSVAPGEGYGYTF,TGTGCCAGCAGCGTAGCTCCAGGGGAGGGCTATGGCTACACCTTC
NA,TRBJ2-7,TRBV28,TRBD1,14,CASSFAGGFDEQYF,TGTGCCAGCAGTTTTGCAGGGGGCTTCGACGAGCAGTACTTC
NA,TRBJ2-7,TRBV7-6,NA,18,CASSLFGRDSARVNEQYF,TGTGCCAGCAGCTTATTTGGTCGAGACAGTGCCCGGGTTAACGAGCAGTACTTC
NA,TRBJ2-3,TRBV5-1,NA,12,CASSLGGYTQYF,TGCGCCAGCAGCTTGGGAGGTTATACGCAGTATTTT
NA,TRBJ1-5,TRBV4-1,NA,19,CASSQDPMGGSVGNQPQHF,TGCGCCAGCAGCCAAGATCCGATGGGCGGGAGCGTAGGCAATCAGCCCCAGCATTTT
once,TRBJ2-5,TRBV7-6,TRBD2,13,CASSTGLGETQYF,TGTGCCAGCAGCACGGGACTAGGAGAGACCCAGTACTTC
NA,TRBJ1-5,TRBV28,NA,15,CASSARSGAGQPQHF,TGTGCCAGCAGTGCGCGTAGCGGGGCAGGTCAGCCCCAGCATTTT
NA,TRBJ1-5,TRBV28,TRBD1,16,CASSLIGTGGGQPQHF,TGTGCCAGCAGTTTAATCGGGACAGGGGGCGGTCAGCCCCAGCATTTT
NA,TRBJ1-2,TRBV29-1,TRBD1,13,CSGGDGQGRGYTF,TGCAGCGGTGGAGATGGACAGGGGAGAGGCTACACCTTC
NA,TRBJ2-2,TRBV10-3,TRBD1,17,CAIRATGGPKNTGELFF,TGTGCCATCAGGGCTACAGGGGGCCCTAAGAACACCGGGGAGCTGTTTTTT
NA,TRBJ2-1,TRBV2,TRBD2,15,CASRRTSGGVNEQFF,TGTGCCAGCAGGAGAACTAGCGGGGGGGTCAATGAGCAGTTCTTC
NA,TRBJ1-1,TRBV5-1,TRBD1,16,CASSLAETGMNTEAFF,TGCGCCAGCAGCTTGGCCGAGACAGGGATGAACACTGAAGCTTTCTTT
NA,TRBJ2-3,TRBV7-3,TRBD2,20,CASSLPDGLAGGGSTDTQYF,TGTGCCAGCAGCTTACCTGATGGACTAGCGGGAGGCGGGAGCACAGATACGCAGTATTTT
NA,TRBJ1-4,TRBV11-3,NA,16,CASSISTGQGNEKLFF,TGTGCCAGCAGCATATCTACAGGTCAAGGGAATGAAAAACTGTTTTTT
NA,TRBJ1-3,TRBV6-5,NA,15,CASSYSWSSGNTIYF,TGTGCCAGCAGTTACTCTTGGAGCTCTGGAAACACCATATATTTT
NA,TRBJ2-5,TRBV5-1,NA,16,CASSRRGGVYQETQYF,TGCGCCAGCAGCCGGCGGGGCGGTGTGTACCAAGAGACCCAGTACTTC
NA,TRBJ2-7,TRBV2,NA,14,CASRLASLTYEQYF,TGTGCCAGCAGGCTAGCCTCTCTTACCTACGAGCAGTACTTC
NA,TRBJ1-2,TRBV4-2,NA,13,CASSQDRNNGYTF,TGTGCCAGCAGCCAAGATCGAAACAATGGCTACACCTTC
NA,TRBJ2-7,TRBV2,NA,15,CASSPRRDRKDEQYF,TGTGCCAGCAGCCCACGGAGGGACAGAAAAGACGAGCAGTACTTC
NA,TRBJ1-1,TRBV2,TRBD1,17,CASRLQGAAVGKTEAFF,TGTGCCAGCAGACTACAGGGGGCGGCGGTAGGTAAAACTGAAGCTTTCTTT
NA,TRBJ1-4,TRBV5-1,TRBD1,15,CASSVETGALGKLFF,TGCGCCAGCAGCGTTGAAACAGGGGCCTTAGGAAAACTGTTTTTT
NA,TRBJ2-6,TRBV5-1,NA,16,CASSIKRQSGANVLTF,TGCGCCAGCAGCATAAAAAGACAGTCTGGGGCCAACGTCCTGACTTTC
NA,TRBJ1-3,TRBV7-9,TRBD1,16,CASSSQGVLSGNTIYF,TGTGCCAGCAGCTCCCAGGGGGTTCTCTCTGGAAACACCATATATTTT
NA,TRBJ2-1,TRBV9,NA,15,CASSPDRRGNNEQFF,TGTGCCAGCAGCCCGGACAGGAGGGGTAACAATGAGCAGTTCTTC
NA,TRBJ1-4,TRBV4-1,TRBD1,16,CASSPGPRTGAEKLFF,TGCGCCAGCAGCCCCGGCCCCCGGACAGGGGCCGAAAAACTGTTTTTT